This TCR beta chain was documented in a study of regulatory T cells in long-lasting Graves disease. Background on the study: More than 5 years of antithyroid drugs with positive TSH receptor antibodies defined persistent Graves' disease.

Time point reported: persistent/refractory GD, antithyroid drugs over 5 years with positive TRAb. Preparation of the TCR library used RNA extracted from PBMCs. With EDTA tubes as the receptacles, about 9 milliliters of peripheral blood were drawn. iRepertoire HTBI primers and Arm-PCR of CDR3 regions built TCR beta libraries. MiXCR was run by TCRdb on the multiplex PCR reads, yielding one entry per CDR3 protein. The table lists about 470,000 distinct CDR3 sequences, less than 25% of them singletons. On this clonotype itself: Its antigen is unidentified.

Whole-study findings and limits: With persistent disease, TRBV28, TRBJ1-2 and TRBJ2-5 were the favored segments. Persistent Graves' cases showed lower TCR diversity than newly diagnosed cases.

The germline V gene encodes CDR1 DFQATT and CDR2 SNEGSKA (reference sequence). V lost 2 bases and J lost 3, with 11 bases in between. CDR3 size: 14 residues. The clonotype was recovered from a female donor with Graves disease. The chain recombines TRBV20-1 with TRBJ1-5; D gene uncertain. The material was peripheral blood mononuclear cells (PBMCs), obtained when the disease was refractory, from a patient treated with antithyroid drugs. The CDR3 region is CSARPGIANQPQHF. The CDR3 DNA sequence: TGCAGTGCTAGACCAGGTATAGCCAATCAGCCCCAGCATTTT.